The 23 T cell receptor beta chains in this list originate from one sample, sequenced in a study of T cells in Graves' hyperthyroidism and ophthalmopathy. Amplification of TCR beta CDR3 regions used RNA as the template. HTBI primers were the set used in a first-round RT-PCR of the TCR CDR3. TCRdb reanalysed the multiplex PCR reads using MiXCR and keeps one entry per CDR3 protein. Of more than 600,000 distinct CDR3 sequences in the sample, roughly 17% are singletons; the top ten hold approximately 8.4%. The specimen sequenced was blood. The receptors come from a man aged 18 to 29 with Graves' hyperthyroidism.

This clonotype was detected many times. This chain uses TRBV10-1 with TRBJ2-1; D call uncertain. This CDR3 is built from 15 residues. Germline-derived CDR1 and CDR2 are WNHNN and SYGVQD (reference sequence). With 4 bases removed from V and 3 bases from J, the gap between germline ends came to 13 bases. The CDR3 protein is CASSATRLGYNEQFF. CDR3 DNA sequence: TGCGCCAGCAGTGCCACCAGATTAGGCTACAATGAGCAGTTCTTC.

This clonotype appeared many times. The rearrangement joins TRBV7-2 to TRBJ2-3; the D is unclear. From germline, CDR1 is SGHTA and CDR2 FQGNSA. Trimming left V 4 bases short and J 1 base short, with 12 bases between. The CDR3 is made up of 15 amino acids. The CDR3 DNA reads as TGTGCCAGCAGCTCTTCGGCATTTGGCACAGATACGCAGTATTTT. Amino acid sequence: CASSSSAFGTDTQYF.

This clonotype was detected many times. The rearrangement uses TRBV7-9 and TRBJ1-1; no definite D call. Germline V gene lookup returns CDR1 SEHNR and CDR2 FQNEAQ (reference sequence). Trimming left V 5 bases short and J 4 bases short, with 14 bases between. This CDR3 contains 14 residues. This chain's CDR3 is CASSPTVAGTEAFF. The CDR3 nucleotides are TGTGCCAGCAGCCCAACGGTCGCCGGCACTGAAGCTTTCTTT.

This clonotype was recorded a few times. The V call is TRBV5-8, the J call TRBJ2-4, with D uncertain. Trimming took 4 bases from V and 6 from J, leaving 11 bases between them. This CDR3 comprises 13 residues. In germline, CDR1 is SGHTS, CDR2 YDEGEE. The CDR3 bases are TGTGCCAGCAGCCCCGGCTTGGTAAACATTCAGTACTTC. This translates into CASSPGLVNIQYF.

This clonotype was observed at least ten times. V is TRBV2 and J is TRBJ2-2; 7 positions agree with TRBD2. This CDR3 is 15 amino acids long. Per the germline V gene, CDR1 is SNHLY and CDR2 is FYNNEI. The V and J ends lost 4 bases and 11 bases, in that order; junction bases with no gene match: 13. CDR3: CASSVQGRAGAELFF. CDR3 in DNA: TGTGCCAGCAGTGTTCAAGGGAGGGCCGGCGCCGAGCTGTTTTTT. The entire variable domain, with the rest obtained from reference TRBV2 and TRBJ2-2, is as follows: EPEVTQTPSHQVTQMGQEVILRCVPISNHLYFYWYRQILGQKVEFLVSFYNNEISEKSEIFDDQFSVERPDGSNFTLKIRSTKLEDSAMYFCASSVQGRAGAELFFGEGSRLTVL.

This clonotype occurred many times. The chain has TRBV30 and TRBJ2-5; 7 bases map to TRBD1. V trimming: 5 bases; J trimming: 1 base; junction bases outside the gene matches: 7. CDR3 length equals 14 residues. The germline gives CDR1 GTSNPN, CDR2 SVGIG (reference sequence). Here the CDR3 reads CAWAGTVIQETQYF. Here the CDR3 DNA reads TGTGCCTGGGCCGGGACAGTGATCCAAGAGACCCAGTACTTC.

This clonotype was found many times. The V and J genes are TRBV20-1 and TRBJ2-4, with TRBD2 matching 9 bases. Trimming cost V 0 bases and J 1 base; bases outside gene matches: 4. The CDR3 extends over 16 amino acids. Germline values: CDR1 DFQATT, CDR2 SNEGSKA (reference sequence). The CDR3 bases are TGCAGTGCTAGAGATATTAGCGGGAGTGCCAAAAACATTCAGTACTTC. Translated, it gives CSARDISGSAKNIQYF.

This sequence joins TRBV9 and TRBJ2-1, with 14 nucleotides matching TRBD2. Germline lookup yields CDR1 SGDLS and CDR2 YYNGEE. CDR3 length: 16 residues. Germline trimming cut 3 bases from V and 8 bases from J; bases unmatched to any gene: 7. The DNA for the CDR3 is TGTGCCAGCAGCGAAAGGCGGGGACTAGCGGGAGATGAGCAGTTCTTC. This encodes CASSERRGLAGDEQFF.

The gene calls are TRBV5-1 and TRBJ1-2; D gene unclear. Germline assignment: CDR1 SGHRS and CDR2 YFSETQ. CDR3 length: 16 amino acids. Deletions cut 2 bases from V and 8 bases from J, with 22 bases between. The CDR3 sequence: CASSFRTAAPGFGYTF. CDR3 DNA: TGCGCCAGCAGCTTTCGTACGGCAGCCCCCGGGTTCGGCTACACCTTC.

The rearrangement links TRBV7-8 to TRBJ2-4, with a possible D match to TRBD1 (6 bases). This CDR3 spans 14 amino acids. Germline-derived CDR1 and CDR2 are SGHVS and FQNEAQ. V lost 1 base to trimming and J lost 5 bases, with 9 bases between them. The CDR3 DNA reads as TGTGCCAGCAGCTTAGGAACAGGGCAAAACATTCAGTACTTC. This gives the protein CASSLGTGQNIQYF.

This clonotype was picked up a small number of times. This chain uses TRBV19 with TRBJ2-5, with 7 bases lining up with TRBD1. V lost 3 bases, J lost 2 bases, and 0 bases stayed unmatched. The CDR3 has 13 amino acids. The germline V gene encodes CDR1 LNHDA and CDR2 SQIVND (reference sequence). The chain's CDR3 is CASSMDRQETQYF. The CDR3 nucleotides are TGTGCCAGTAGTATGGACAGGCAAGAGACCCAGTACTTC.

This chain links TRBV4-1 with TRBJ2-7, with 10 bases fitting TRBD2. The V gene's germline CDR1 is MGHRA and CDR2 YSYEKL. V was clipped by 5 bases and J by 4 bases; unmatched bases: 5. The CDR3 has 14 amino acids. The CDR3: CASSGAGGIYEQYF. CDR3 nucleotide sequence: TGCGCCAGCAGCGGAGCGGGAGGGATTTACGAGCAGTACTTC.

This clonotype was observed a few times. CDR3 amino acids: CASSVGDRVASQETQYF. For the CDR3, the DNA is TGTGCCAGCAGCGTAGGGGACAGGGTCGCCTCCCAAGAGACCCAGTACTTC. V and J are TRBV9 and TRBJ2-5; 9 bases map to TRBD1. CDR1 and CDR2 from the germline V gene are SGDLS and YYNGEE. J was trimmed by 1 base and V by 0 bases; bases with no gene match: 7. The CDR3 sequence is 17 residues long.

This sequence joins TRBV6-1 and TRBJ2-3; D might be TRBD1 or TRBD2, each matching 5 bases. Germline V CDR1 and CDR2: MNHNS, SASEGT. This CDR3 comprises 15 residues. V was pared by 2 bases and J by 4 bases, with 13 bases between. CDR3 region: CASSELGDRSDTQYF. CDR3 coding DNA: TGTGCCAGCAGTGAACTCGGGGACCGCTCAGATACGCAGTATTTT.

This clonotype was seen at least ten times. The V and J genes are TRBV27 and TRBJ1-5; D possibly corresponds to TRBD1 (5 bases). This CDR3 has 16 amino acids. V lost 6 bases and J 6 bases, leaving 21 bases between the germline ends. Germline V gene data show CDR1 as MNHEY and CDR2 as SMNVEV (reference sequence). CDR3 coding DNA: TGTGCCAGCAGCCAAGGCAGCGGGTATGGGGGTCAGCCCCAGCATTTT. Encoded protein: CASSQGSGYGGQPQHF.

Note on this clonotype: Relative to the germline gene, one junction end is altered; a read error may explain this. The chain recombines TRBV7-7 with TRBJ2-5; 11 nucleotides match TRBD2. CDR1 and CDR2 (germline): SSHAT, FNYEAQ (reference sequence). The CDR3 is made up of 16 amino acids. CDR3 coding DNA: TGTGCTAGCAGCCCCTCCTTACTAGCGGGAGAAGAGACCCAGTACTTC. This codes for CASSPSLLAGEETQYF.

The chain links TRBV7-9 to TRBJ2-1, with 10 bases aligning to TRBD2. Germline V gene sequence: CDR1 SEHNR, CDR2 FQNEAQ (reference sequence). The CDR3 covers 15 residues. V lost 5 bases to trimming and J lost 5 bases; unmatched junction nucleotides: 6. The CDR3 reads CASSPGTSDDNEQFF. CDR3 coding DNA: TGTGCCAGCAGCCCCGGGACTAGCGACGACAATGAGCAGTTCTTC.

Ten or more counts support this clonotype. V and J are TRBV10-3 and TRBJ2-5; 8 nucleotides align to TRBD2. Unmatched junction bases numbered 8, after V lost 3 bases and J lost 5 bases. This CDR3 contains 15 residues. In germline, CDR1 is ENHRY, CDR2 SYGVKD. The DNA for the CDR3 is TGTGCCATCAGTGACCTAGCGGGTCGCTCGGAGACCCAGTACTTC. It is translated as CAISDLAGRSETQYF.

This clonotype was detected a few times. V usage is TRBV25-1 and J usage is TRBJ2-1; D may correspond to TRBD1 or TRBD2 (5 bases each). Looked up from germline, CDR1 is MGHDK and CDR2 is SYGVNS. CDR3 size: 15 residues. Trimming removed 6 bases at V and 4 bases at J, with 16 bases between. CDR3 DNA sequence: TGTGCCAGCAGCTTACCGGGACCGCCTTACAATGAGCAGTTCTTC. It codes for CASSLPGPPYNEQFF. Full variable domain (rest looked up from reference TRBV25-1 and TRBJ2-1): EADIYQTPRYLVIGTGKKITLECSQTMGHDKMYWYQQDPGMELHLIHYSYGVNSTEKGDLSSESTVSRIRTEHFPLTLESARPSHTSQYLCASSLPGPPYNEQFFGPGTRLTVL.

A few counts support this clonotype. This chain connects TRBV28 to TRBJ1-5, with 7 bases fitting TRBD1. The V segment lost 5 bases and the J segment 0 bases; nucleotides outside the gene matches: 10. The CDR3 contains 17 residues. Germline V gene lookup returns CDR1 MDHEN and CDR2 SYDVKM. Here the CDR3 DNA reads TGTGCCAGCAGTACTTCATCAGGGGGGGCTAGCAATCAGCCCCAGCATTTT. It encodes CASSTSSGGASNQPQHF. The variable domain in full, with the rest retrieved from reference TRBV28 and TRBJ1-5, is DVKVTQSSRYLVKRTGEKVFLECVQDMDHENMFWYRQDPGLGLRLIYFSYDVKMKEKGDIPEGYSVSREKKERFSLILESASTNQTSMYLCASSTSSGGASNQPQHFGDGTRLSIL.

The chain combines TRBV5-5 with TRBJ2-3; D is perhaps TRBD1 or TRBD2 (5 bases each). The V and J ends lost 6 bases and 2 bases respectively, with 16 bases between them. The CDR3 totals 15 residues. Germline CDR1 and CDR2: SGHKS and YYEKEE (reference sequence). The CDR3 DNA follows: TGTGCCAGCACCCCGGGACCTCTCGACACAGATACGCAGTATTTT. Translation: CASTPGPLDTDTQYF. Drawing the rest from reference TRBV5-5 and TRBJ2-3, the complete variable domain is DAGVTQSPTHLIKTRGQQVTLRCSPISGHKSVSWYQQVLGQGPQFIFQYYEKEERGRGNFPDRFSARQFPNYSSELNVNALLLGDSALYLCASTPGPLDTDTQYFGPGTRLTVL.

The V gene is TRBV2, the J gene TRBJ1-6; D is perhaps TRBD1 (5 bases). The CDR3 totals 14 residues. Between the trimmed V and J ends, which lost 4 bases and 9 bases, there was a span of 13 bases. Per the germline V gene, CDR1 is SNHLY and CDR2 is FYNNEI. The CDR3 nucleotides read TGTGCCAGCAGTGCCCCGGGGGGATCTTCACCCCTCCACTTT. It translates to CASSAPGGSSPLHF.

The CDR3 loop reads CASSDSLGGQGYEQYF. In DNA, the CDR3 is TGTGCCAGCAGTGATTCCCTAGGGGGACAGGGCTACGAGCAGTACTTC. This chain joins TRBV25-1 and TRBJ2-7, with 9 nucleotides matching TRBD1. V dropped 3 bases and J dropped 3; count of bases not matched to a gene: 9. Germline CDR1 reads MGHDK; CDR2 reads SYGVNS. This CDR3 comprises 16 residues.